This TCR beta chain is drawn from a study of identical twins. TCRdb called the 5' RACE reads again in MiXCR, with one record for every CDR3 protein. Counted here are some 590,000 distinct CDR3 sequences, approximately 9.6% occurring once; the ten biggest clones make up under 3%. Germline trimming cut 0 bases from V and 7 bases from J; bases unmatched to any gene: 3. This CDR3 has 15 residues. The germline gives CDR1 MGHRA, CDR2 YSYEKL. These same records also appear under a second study, on yellow fever vaccine responses in identical twins.

The sequenced sample was PBMCs. The sequence came from a woman aged 18-29 years in good health. V usage is TRBV4-1 and J usage is TRBJ2-1, with 10 bases that match TRBD1. CDR3 nucleotides: TGCGCCAGCAGCCAAGACCGGACAGGGGGAAATGAGCAGTTCTTC. Its translation is CASSQDRTGGNEQFF.